The 8 T cell receptor beta chains listed next were all sequenced from one sample in a study of cytomegalovirus exposure and HLA in healthy donors. Vbeta (60) and Jbeta (13) primers were used in the PCR. The repertoire was sequenced with immunoSEQ multiplex PCR; TCRdb's copy has only in-frame clones and lacks some. The sample has 100,000 to 150,000 clones, 75% to 85% seen once. The sequencing sample was made of PBMCs. The source is a man between 40 and 49 years old in good health and CMV-seronegative.

The chain employs TRBV2 and TRBJ2-5, with 12 positions matching TRBD1. The length of the CDR3 is 14 residues. The germline V gene has CDR1 SNHLY and CDR2 FYNNEI. The junction had 3 bases not matched to a gene; V was cut back by 5 bases and J by 5 bases. CDR3 coding DNA: TGTGCCAGCAGTTGGGACAGGGGGCATGAGACCCAGTACTTC. Translating it yields CASSWDRGHETQYF.

The count of this clone is one. The chain has TRBV15 and TRBJ2-3, with TRBD1 identical over 7 bases. J gave up 4 bases and V 5 bases, and 9 bases lay outside the gene matches. The germline V gene has CDR1 LNHNV and CDR2 YYDKDF (reference sequence). This CDR3 has 15 residues. CDR3 in amino acids: CATSGIDREADTQYF. DNA for the CDR3: TGTGCCACCAGCGGAATCGACAGGGAAGCAGATACGCAGTATTTT.

This chain links TRBV6-1 with TRBJ1-4; 9 bases map to TRBD1. V lost 0 bases and J lost 3; bases outside the gene matches: 14. From germline, CDR1 is MNHNS and CDR2 SASEGT. The CDR3 is 20 residues long. In nucleotides, the CDR3 is TGTGCCAGCAGTGAAGCGCTATCTTTGGACAGGGGAGCTCCTAATGAAAAACTGTTTTTT. Translation gives CASSEALSLDRGAPNEKLFF.

The chain employs TRBV13 and TRBJ2-7, with 7 bases lining up with TRBD1. The CDR3 has 16 amino acids. After removal of 5 bases from V and 0 bases from J, the junction contained 10 bases not matched to a gene. Germline CDR1 reads PRHDT; CDR2 reads FYEKMQ (reference sequence). The CDR3 coding sequence is TGTGCCAGCAGCCCAGAAACAGGGGTATCCTCCTACGAGCAGTACTTC. This sequence encodes CASSPETGVSSYEQYF.

The chain uses TRBV5-1 and TRBJ2-7, with D possibly being TRBD2 (6 bases). The germline V and J ends were trimmed by 4 bases and 1 base, with 15 bases remaining between them. Germline V gives CDR1 SGHRS, CDR2 YFSETQ. CDR3 length: 15 amino acids. The CDR3 region has the DNA TGCGCCAGCAGCGAGGGAGGCCTTGGTTCCTACGAGCAGTACTTC. Translation gives CASSEGGLGSYEQYF.

This clone was found once. This rearrangement joins TRBV7-9 to TRBJ1-1; D perhaps matches TRBD1 (5 bases). In germline, CDR1 is SEHNR, CDR2 FQNEAQ (reference sequence). Trimming pared 5 bases from V and 2 bases from J, leaving 12 bases between. This CDR3 is built from 14 residues. CDR3 sequence reads: CASSRQPLNTEAFF. The CDR3 DNA sequence: TGTGCCAGCAGCCGACAGCCCCTCAACACTGAAGCTTTCTTT. The variable domain in full, with the rest retrieved from reference TRBV7-9 and TRBJ1-1, is DTGVSQNPRHKITKRGQNVTFRCDPISEHNRLYWYRQTLGQGPEFLTYFQNEAQLEKSRLLSDRFSAERPKGSFSTLEIQRTEQGDSAMYLCASSRQPLNTEAFFGQGTRLTVV.

The CDR3 DNA is TGCGCCAGGATTGATTGGGGATTGACGGCAGGGGAACAGGAAAAACTGTTTTTT. Translated, it gives CARIDWGLTAGEQEKLFF. The chain uses TRBV5-1 and TRBJ1-4, with D tentatively TRBD1 (6 bases). The CDR3 loop spans 18 amino acids. Trimming stripped 8 bases from V and 8 bases from J, with 31 bases between. Germline loops: CDR1 SGHRS, CDR2 YFSETQ.

The sample holds a few counts of this clone. The rearrangement joins TRBV18 to TRBJ1-4; D may be TRBD1 (6 bases). This CDR3 has 16 residues. CDR1 is KGHSH and CDR2 is LQKENI in the germline V gene. V was trimmed by 4 bases and J by 0 bases, leaving 12 bases between them. The CDR3 here is CASSLGQLATNEKLFF. The DNA for the CDR3 is TGTGCCAGCTCACTCGGACAGCTTGCAACTAATGAAAAACTGTTTTTT.